This TCR beta chain was identified in a study of blood T cell repertoires in COVID-19. Study-level background: The United States, Italy and Spain supplied acute and convalescent COVID-19 samples. PBMCs, B-cell-depleted T cells, or T cells were the source of the cDNA or gDNA that made up the material.

This CDR3 region has 17 residues. Germline values: CDR1 SGHVS, CDR2 FQNEAQ. Trimming at V came to 4 bases and at J to 0 bases, leaving 10 bases not matched to a gene. Original analysis: Researchers report that nucleated cell counts were estimated from reference gene primer amplification. Libraries were prepared by immunoSEQ multiplex PCR; TCRdb keeps only in-frame clonotypes and omits some of them. V, J and clone size reflect that table, while D and trimming were determined from the DNA. The repertoire includes approximately 97,000 clones, 70% to 85% of them detected once, and 9.5% to 10% sits in the top ten.

The source of this sequence is a man aged 60 to 69 with active or convalescent COVID-19. The chain recombines TRBV7-8 with TRBJ1-1, with 8 bases lining up with TRBD1. The source material was peripheral blood. CDR3 nucleotides: TGTGCCAGCAGCTATATCTCAGGGGGCCACATGAACACTGAAGCTTTCTTT. This encodes CASSYISGGHMNTEAFF.